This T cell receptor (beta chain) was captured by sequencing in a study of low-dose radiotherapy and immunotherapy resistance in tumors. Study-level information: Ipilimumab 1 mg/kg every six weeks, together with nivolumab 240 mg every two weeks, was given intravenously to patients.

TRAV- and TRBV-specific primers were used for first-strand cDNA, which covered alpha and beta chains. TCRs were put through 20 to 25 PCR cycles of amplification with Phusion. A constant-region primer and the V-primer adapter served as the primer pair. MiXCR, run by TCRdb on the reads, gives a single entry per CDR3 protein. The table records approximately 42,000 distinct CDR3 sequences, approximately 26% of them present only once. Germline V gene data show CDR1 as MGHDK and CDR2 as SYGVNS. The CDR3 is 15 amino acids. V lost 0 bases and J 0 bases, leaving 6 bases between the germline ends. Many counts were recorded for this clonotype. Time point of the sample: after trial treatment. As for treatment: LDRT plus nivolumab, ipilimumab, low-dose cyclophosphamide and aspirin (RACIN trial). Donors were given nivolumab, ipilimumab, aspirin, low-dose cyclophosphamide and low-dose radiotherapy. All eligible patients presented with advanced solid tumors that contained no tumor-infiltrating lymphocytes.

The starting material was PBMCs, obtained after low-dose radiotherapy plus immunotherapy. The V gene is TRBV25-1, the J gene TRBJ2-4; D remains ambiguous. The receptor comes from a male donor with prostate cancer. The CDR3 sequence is CASSEYSGAKNIQYF. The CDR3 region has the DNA TGTGCCAGCAGTGAATATTCCGGAGCCAAAAACATTCAGTACTTC.